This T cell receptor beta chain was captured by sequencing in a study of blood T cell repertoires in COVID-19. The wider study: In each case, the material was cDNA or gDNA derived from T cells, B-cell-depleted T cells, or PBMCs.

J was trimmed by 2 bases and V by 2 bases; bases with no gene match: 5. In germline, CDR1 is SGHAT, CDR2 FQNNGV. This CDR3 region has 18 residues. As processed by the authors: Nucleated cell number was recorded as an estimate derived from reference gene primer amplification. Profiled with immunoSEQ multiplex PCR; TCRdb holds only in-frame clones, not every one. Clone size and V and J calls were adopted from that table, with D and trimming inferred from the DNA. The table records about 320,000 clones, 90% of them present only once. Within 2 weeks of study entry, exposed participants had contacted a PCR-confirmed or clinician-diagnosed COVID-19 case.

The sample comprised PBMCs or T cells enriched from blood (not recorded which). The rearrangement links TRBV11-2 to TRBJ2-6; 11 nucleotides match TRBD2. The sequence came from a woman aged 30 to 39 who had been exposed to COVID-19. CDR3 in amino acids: CASSLIAGGQTGANVLTF. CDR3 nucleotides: TGTGCCAGCAGCTTAATAGCGGGGGGGCAAACTGGGGCCAACGTCCTGACTTTC.